The entry that follows covers one T cell receptor beta chain sequence. What this receptor recognizes is not known. The junction does not match germline at one end; this may be a read error. These data originate in a study of graft-versus-host responses after intestinal transplantation listed by TCRdb under 2021. As for the study more broadly: Recipients received multivisceral, liver-intestinal, or isolated intestinal transplants. After intestinal transplantation, graft-versus-host and host-versus-graft alloreactive T cell clones were followed in the graft, circulation and bone marrow using bulk TCR-beta CDR3 sequencing. Donor T cell macrochimerism was defined as a peak of at least 4% donor T cells among recipient peripheral blood mononuclear cells. To identify alloreactive clones, pre-transplant mixed lymphocyte reaction products were sequenced and then compared with unstimulated pre-transplant donor and recipient T cells. Every recipient was given anti-thymocyte globulin induction, followed by roughly 3 years of maintenance tacrolimus and steroids. Rather than being sequenced by the commercial service, samples from three later patients were sequenced in-house on an Illumina MiSeq and processed with MiXCR. A cohort of about 25 intestinal transplant recipients, including one retransplant, was enrolled, and a few patients lacking pretransplant specimens were excluded. Findings and caveats that apply to the study as a whole: Patients with donor T cell macrochimerism had high GvH to HvG T cell clonal ratios in their allografts. Conclusions were limited by the relatively low number and heterogeneity of intestinal transplant patients. GvH clones were detected in recipient bone marrow, and some appeared earlier in ileal mucosa or blood, consistent with an intestinal mucosal origin. Early after transplant, declines in HvG clones were associated with peak levels of circulating GvH clones.

Blood samples were collected up to 4 times in the first month after transplant and then at least monthly when available. The CDR3 covers 16 residues, taking in both the cysteine and the phenylalanine. The CDR3 DNA has 48 bases and is translated from base 1. Reading the germline V gene (reference sequence) gives CDR1 GTSNPN and CDR2 SVGIG. Library generation was performed with the immunoSEQ multiplex PCR assay. For most patients, high-throughput TCR-beta CDR3 sequencing of genomic DNA was performed by Adaptive Biotechnologies. In the authors' own workflow: TCR sequencing data were retrieved from Adaptive's ImmunoSEQ software for roughly 20 patients, whereas a few other patients were processed with MiXCR and VDJtools. Because the origin of CDR3 nucleotide sequences shared between donor and recipient could not be assigned, those sequences were removed. To be classed as alloreactive, a clone needed at least 2-fold expansion over unstimulated cells and a minimum CFSE-low frequency of 0.002% (template counts) or 0.001% (read counts). A clone was considered mappable if detected in the sequenced pre-transplant spleen, lymph node, or MLR CFSE-low populations of the donor or recipient. Cumulative frequency of alloreactive clones was calculated as a percentage of all sequences weighted by copy number. The table was pulled from immuneACCESS by TCRdb, which kept in-frame rearrangements only. Such tables lose some clones; where checked, under half of the loss comes from unresolved V genes, and the rest has no known cause. The V and J calls and the clone size are those of that table, but D and trimming were determined from the DNA. This sample is represented by more than 9,000 clones; more than 85% of them were singletons. Roughly 5.1% of the sample rests with the top ten.

The chain joins TRBV30 to TRBJ2-5; a weak D assignment points to TRBD2 (6 bases agree). The end of the DNA aligns better with TRBJ2-7, so the J call may be wrong. The sequence derives from a human patient who received an intestinal transplant, so some T cells may come from the graft donor. The material was PBMCs, obtained 68 days after transplant. The nucleotides read TGCGCCTGGAGTCCCTGGCGGGGACCAGTCTACTACGAGCAGTACTTC. Translated, this is CAWSPWRGPVYYEQYF.